The 5 T cell receptor beta chains presented below share a single source sample, sequenced in a study of cytomegalovirus exposure and HLA in healthy donors. The primer mix had 60 Vbeta and 13 Jbeta primers. Libraries were prepared by immunoSEQ multiplex PCR; TCRdb keeps only in-frame clonotypes and omits some of them. The sample holds 90,000 to 150,000 clones; 15% are singletons and the top ten take 1.9%. Material: PBMCs. Receptors originate from a young woman in good health and CMV-seronegative.

The V gene is TRBV28, the J gene TRBJ2-5; TRBD2 matches 7 bases. The trim removed 6 bases at V and 0 bases at J, leaving 7 bases unmatched. The CDR3 covers 15 residues. Germline values: CDR1 MDHEN, CDR2 SYDVKM. The CDR3 sequence is CASRVPGGYQETQYF. The CDR3 nucleotides are TGTGCCAGCAGGGTCCCCGGGGGGTACCAAGAGACCCAGTACTTC.

This clone showed up just a few times. The DNA of the CDR3 is TGTGCCAGCAGTTTAGGCCCAAATGGGGCCAACGTCCTGACTTTC. As protein: CASSLGPNGANVLTF. The chain employs TRBV27 and TRBJ2-6; unclear D gene. The CDR3 runs 15 residues. The germline V gene has CDR1 MNHEY and CDR2 SMNVEV (reference sequence). Deletions cut 2 bases from V and 3 bases from J, with 8 bases between.

The chain employs TRBV5-4 and TRBJ1-2; no clear D gene. This CDR3 has 14 amino acids. Germline V gene data show CDR1 as SGHNT and CDR2 as YYREEE (reference sequence). Deletions cut 0 bases from V and 0 bases from J, with 6 bases between. The chain's CDR3 is CASSLAGANYGYTF. DNA for the CDR3: TGTGCCAGCAGCTTGGCCGGAGCTAACTATGGCTACACCTTC.

The chain combines TRBV10-3 with TRBJ2-7; TRBD2 matches 15 bases. The V gene end was trimmed by 8 bases and the J gene end by 6 bases; junction bases not matched to a gene: 2. This CDR3 has 13 residues. CDR1 and CDR2 from the germline V gene are ENHRY and SYGVKD. CDR3 in amino acids: CAIGLAGGGEQYF. CDR3 sequence (DNA): TGTGCCATCGGACTAGCGGGAGGGGGCGAGCAGTACTTC.

This clone was counted a few times. The chain joins TRBV4-2 to TRBJ2-4; 10 bases match TRBD1. Trimming took 0 bases from V and 8 from J; bases not matched to a gene: 10. Germline V gives CDR1 LGHNA, CDR2 YNFKEQ. The CDR3 covers 17 residues. The CDR3 DNA reads TGTGCCAGCAGCCAAGACTCACTTGGGACAGGGGCGGACATTCAGTACTTC. Its protein is CASSQDSLGTGADIQYF.